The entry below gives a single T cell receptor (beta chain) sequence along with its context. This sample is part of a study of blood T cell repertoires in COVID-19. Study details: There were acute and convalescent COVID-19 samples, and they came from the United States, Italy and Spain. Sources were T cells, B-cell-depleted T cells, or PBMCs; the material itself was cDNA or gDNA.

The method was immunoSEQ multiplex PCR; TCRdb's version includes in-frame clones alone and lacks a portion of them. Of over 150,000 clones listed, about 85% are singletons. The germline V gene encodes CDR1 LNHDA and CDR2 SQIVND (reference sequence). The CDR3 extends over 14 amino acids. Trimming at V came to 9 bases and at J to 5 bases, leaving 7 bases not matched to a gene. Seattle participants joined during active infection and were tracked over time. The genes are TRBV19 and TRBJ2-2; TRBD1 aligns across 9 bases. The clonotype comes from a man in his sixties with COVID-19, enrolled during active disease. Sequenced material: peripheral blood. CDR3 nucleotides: TGTGCCAGCCGGACAGGGGTAAAAACCGGGGAGCTGTTTTTT. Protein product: CASRTGVKTGELFF.